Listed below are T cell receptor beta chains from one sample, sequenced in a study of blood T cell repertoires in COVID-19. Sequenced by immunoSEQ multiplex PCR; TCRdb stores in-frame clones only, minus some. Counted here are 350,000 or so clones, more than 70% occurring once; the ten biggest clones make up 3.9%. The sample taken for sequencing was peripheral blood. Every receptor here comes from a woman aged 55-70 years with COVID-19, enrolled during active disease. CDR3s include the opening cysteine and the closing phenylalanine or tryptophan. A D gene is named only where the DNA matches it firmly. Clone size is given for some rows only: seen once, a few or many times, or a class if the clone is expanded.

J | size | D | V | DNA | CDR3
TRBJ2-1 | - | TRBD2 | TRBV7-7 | TGTGCCAGCAGCCCAACTAGCGGGGGCAATGAGCAGTTCTTC | CASSPTSGGNEQFF
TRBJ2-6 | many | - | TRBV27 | TGTGCCAGCAGTGGAGGGACAGTTTTCGGGGCCAACGTCCTGACTTTC | CASSGGTVFGANVLTF
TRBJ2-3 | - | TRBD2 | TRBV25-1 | TGTGCCAGCAGCCAACCGGGACTAGCGGGGGGAATAGATACGCAGTATTTT | CASSQPGLAGGIDTQYF
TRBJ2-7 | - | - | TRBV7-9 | TGTGCCAGCAGTTTTGACATACTCTCCTACGAGCAGTACTTC | CASSFDILSYEQYF
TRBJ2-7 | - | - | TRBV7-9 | TGTGCCAGCAGCCGAAGGGGGGGCCAGACCTACGAGCAGTACTTC | CASSRRGGQTYEQYF
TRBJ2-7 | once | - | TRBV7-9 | TGTGCCAGCAGCTCCGCGCTTGAGCAGTACTTC | CASSSALEQYF
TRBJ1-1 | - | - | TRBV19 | TGTGCCAGTAGGGAGGAGGGCGGCACTGAAGCTTTCTTT | CASREEGGTEAFF
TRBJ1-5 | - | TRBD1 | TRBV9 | TGTGCCAGCAGCGCCCAGGGGGGCAACAATCAGCCCCAGCATTTT | CASSAQGGNNQPQHF
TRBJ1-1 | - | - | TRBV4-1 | TGCGCCAGCAGCCAAGTTTCACCGGGCACTGAAGCTTTCTTT | CASSQVSPGTEAFF
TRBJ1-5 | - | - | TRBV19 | TGTGCCAGTAGTATTTTGACATTCGCGCGGGACAATCAGCCCCAGCATTTT | CASSILTFARDNQPQHF
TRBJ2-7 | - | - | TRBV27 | TGTGCCAGCAGTCCGAGGAACACAGGGTCCTACGAGCAGTACTTC | CASSPRNTGSYEQYF
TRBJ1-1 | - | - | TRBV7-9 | TGTGCCAGCAGCTTAGAGGGGTCAGGGAACACTGAAGCTTTCTTT | CASSLEGSGNTEAFF
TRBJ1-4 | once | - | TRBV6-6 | TGTGCCAGCAGTCCCGCAGGGGAAGCGTTACCAACTAATGAAAAACTGTTTTTT | CASSPAGEALPTNEKLFF
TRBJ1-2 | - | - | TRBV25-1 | TGTGCCATCCAAGGGGGTCTTGAAGGCTACACCTTC | CAIQGGLEGYTF
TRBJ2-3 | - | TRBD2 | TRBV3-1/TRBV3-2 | TGTGCCAGCAGCCCTCGGACTAGCGGGAGGCCAGATACGCAGTATTTT | CASSPRTSGRPDTQYF
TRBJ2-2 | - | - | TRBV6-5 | TGTGCCAGCAGGGCCAGAAGTACCGGGGAGCTGTTTTTT | CASRARSTGELFF
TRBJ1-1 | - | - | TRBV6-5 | TGTGCCAGCAGTCTCACTGGGGGGATTCAAGCTTTCTTT | CASSLTGGIQAFF
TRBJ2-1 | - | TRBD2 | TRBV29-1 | TGCAGCTCGACTAGCGGGGAGGGCCTGACGGGGGAGCAGTTCTTC | CSSTSGEGLTGEQFF
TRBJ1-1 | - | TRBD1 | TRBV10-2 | TGCGCCAGCAGTACCCGGGACAGGGGAAACACTGAAGCTTTCTTT | CASSTRDRGNTEAFF
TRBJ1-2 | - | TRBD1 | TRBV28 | TGTGCCAGCACCACGACAGGGTCCTCGCACACCTTC | CASTTTGSSHTF
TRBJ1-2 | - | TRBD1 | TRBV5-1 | TGCGCCCCCGAAAGGGGACAGGGGAATTACGGCTACACCTTC | CAPERGQGNYGYTF
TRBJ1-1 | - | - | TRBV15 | TGTGCCACCAGCAGTGAACAGGTCCACACTGAAGCTTTCTTT | CATSSEQVHTEAFF
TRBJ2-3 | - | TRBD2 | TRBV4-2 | TGTGCCAGCAGCCAAGGGACTAGCGGGGGGGCAGATACGCAGTATTTT | CASSQGTSGGADTQYF
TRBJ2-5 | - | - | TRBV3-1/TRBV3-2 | TGTGCCAGCAGCCAAGAAATTGGCAGCGTAAAAGAGACCCAGTACTTC | CASSQEIGSVKETQYF
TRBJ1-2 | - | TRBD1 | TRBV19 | TGTGCCAGTAGCAATTCCATAGACAGGGGAAGCTACACCTTC | CASSNSIDRGSYTF
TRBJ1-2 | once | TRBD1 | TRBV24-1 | TGTGCCACCAGTGAGGGACCGGGACAGGTCTATGGCTACACCTTC | CATSEGPGQVYGYTF
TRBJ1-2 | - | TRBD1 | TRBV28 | TGTGCCAGCAGCCGGCCGGGACAGGGGAACTATGGCTACACCTTC | CASSRPGQGNYGYTF
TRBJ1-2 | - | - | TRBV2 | TGTGCCAGCAGTGAAGCGCTTGGAGGCTATGGCTACACCTTC | CASSEALGGYGYTF
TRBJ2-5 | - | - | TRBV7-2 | TGTGCCAGCAGCCCAAGAGGGGAGACCCAGTACTTC | CASSPRGETQYF
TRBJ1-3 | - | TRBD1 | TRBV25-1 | TGTGCCAGCGGGAGGGACAGGGCTGGAAACACCATATATTTT | CASGRDRAGNTIYF
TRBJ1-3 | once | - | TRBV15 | TGTGCCACCAGTGGACAAATCTCTGGAAACACCATATATTTT | CATSGQISGNTIYF
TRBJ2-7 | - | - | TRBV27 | TGTGCCAGCCGTTCCAGGGGCATCGATTCCTACGAGCAGTACTTC | CASRSRGIDSYEQYF
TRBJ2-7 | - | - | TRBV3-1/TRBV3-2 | TGTGCCAGCAGGAAACAGAGCTCCTACGAGCAGTACTTC | CASRKQSSYEQYF
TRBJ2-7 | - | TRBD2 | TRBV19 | TGTGCCAGTAGGTCAGTGGGGAGGGGCCCTTACGAGCAGTACTTC | CASRSVGRGPYEQYF
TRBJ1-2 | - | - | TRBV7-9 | TGTGCCAGCAGCAAGGGGGTGGCGAACTATGGCTACACCTTC | CASSKGVANYGYTF
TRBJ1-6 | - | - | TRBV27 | TGTGCCAGCAGTTCGATCCAGGGTTGGGGCTCACCCCTCCACTTT | CASSSIQGWGSPLHF
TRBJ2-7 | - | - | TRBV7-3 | TGTGCCAGCAGCTTAATGGCGGGGAAGGCGGATGAGCAGTACTTC | CASSLMAGKADEQYF
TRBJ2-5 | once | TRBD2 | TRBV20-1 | TGCAGTGCTAGTACTAGCGTAGAGACCCAGTACTTC | CSASTSVETQYF
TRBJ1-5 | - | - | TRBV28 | TGTGCCAGCAGTTCCGGGGGTAGCAATCAGCCCCAGCATTTT | CASSSGGSNQPQHF
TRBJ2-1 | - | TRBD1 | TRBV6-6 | TGTGCCAGCACCCCGGGACAGGGACCCAATGAGCAGTTCTTC | CASTPGQGPNEQFF
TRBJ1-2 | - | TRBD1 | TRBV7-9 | TGTGCCAGCAGCCTGGGACAGGGGGTATATGGCTACACCTTC | CASSLGQGVYGYTF
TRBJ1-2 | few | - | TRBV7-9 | TGTGCCACCTCAGGGGCGGCAAACTATGGCTACACCTTC | CATSGAANYGYTF
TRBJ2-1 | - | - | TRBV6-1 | TGTGCCAGCAGTGAGAGATGGAATGAGCAGTTCTTC | CASSERWNEQFF
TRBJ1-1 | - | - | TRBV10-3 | TGTGCCATCAGTGAGTCGGACAGAACGAACACTGAAGCTTTCTTT | CAISESDRTNTEAFF
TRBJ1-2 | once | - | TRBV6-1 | TGTGCCAGCAGTGAATCGTCTTGGGGGGGGGTAGCCTGGGGCTACACCTTC | CASSESSWGGVAWGYTF
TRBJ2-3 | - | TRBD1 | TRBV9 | TGTGCCAGCAGCGTAGAAGGGACAGGGTATGGGGGCTTTATGGGGGATACGCAGTATTTT | CASSVEGTGYGGFMGDTQYF
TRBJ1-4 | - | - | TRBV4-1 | TGCGCCAGCAGCCAAGCATTTTCAGGGGCCGTAGAAAAACTGTTTTTT | CASSQAFSGAVEKLFF
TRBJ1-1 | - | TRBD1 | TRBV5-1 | TGCGCCAGCAGCTTGGTTGCGACAGGGCTAAACACTGAAGCTTTCTTT | CASSLVATGLNTEAFF
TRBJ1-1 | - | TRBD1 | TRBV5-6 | TGTGCCAGCAGCTCTATGACAGGGTGGAACACTGAAGCTTTCTTT | CASSSMTGWNTEAFF
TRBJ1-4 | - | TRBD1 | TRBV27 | TGTGCCAGCAGTTATGGGACAGGCAATGAAAAACTGTTTTTT | CASSYGTGNEKLFF
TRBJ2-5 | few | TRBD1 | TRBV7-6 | TGTGCCAGCAGCCGAGGAACAGGGGGCCAAGAGACCCAGTACTTC | CASSRGTGGQETQYF
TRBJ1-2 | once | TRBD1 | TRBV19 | TGTGCCAGTAGTACGGGACAGATAAAAAACTATGGCTACACCTTC | CASSTGQIKNYGYTF
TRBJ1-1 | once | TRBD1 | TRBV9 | TGTGCCAGCAGCGACGAGACAGGGATTAACACTGAAGCTTTCTTT | CASSDETGINTEAFF